This T cell receptor (beta chain) emerged from a study of cytomegalovirus exposure and HLA in healthy donors (dated by TCRdb to 2016 to 2017). Looking at the study overall: According to an earlier analysis of several hundred of the donors, about 190 million T cells yielded roughly 110 million unique TCR beta sequences and 276 Gb of sequence data. An early release that covered fewer than 750 HLA-typed donors contained approximately 290 gigabases of sequencing data and 70 million to 100 million unique TCR sequences. Of the roughly 400 genotyped donors, approximately 83% fell in the genetic ancestry cluster associated with self-reported Caucasian donors. The study was designed to test whether signatures of past pathogen exposure could be identified by cataloging public T cell receptors. The T cell repertoires of some 700 subjects were profiled by immunosequencing and related to cytomegalovirus serostatus. In addition to the first cohort of 666 subjects, a separate validation cohort of some 120 different subjects was used. The study combined high-throughput TCR immunosequencing, statistical association of individual TCRs with disease status, and machine learning to predict cytomegalovirus infection status. A later analysis re-examined previously published TCR beta repertoires from over 500 donors and added high-resolution HLA genotyping to investigate patterns of TCR occurrence. Rather than using new phenotypic data, the later analysis identified candidate immune exposures from TCR beta sequences and from how often those sequences occurred across donors. To decide whether each TCR beta V gene segment behaved as functional or pseudogenic, an earlier analysis of some 600 of the donors relied on high-throughput TCR beta sequencing. Donor age, sex, ethnicity and CMV serostatus were collected together with the repertoire data. A later genetic analysis took genome-wide SNP genotypes for about three fifths of the 666 donors and used that subset as a discovery cohort. Every discovery cohort repertoire had been produced on one sequencing platform. HLA typing included class I and class II loci at four-digit resolution. The number of typed donors differed by locus: about 620-640 for A, B, C, DRB1 and DQB1; roughly 510 for DQA1; approximately 600 for DPA1; and about 450 for DPB1. Several DR-DQ haplotypes were handled as single units for association and clustering, since linkage in the cohort was strong. On average, roughly 250,000 unique TCR beta nucleotide sequences were sequenced per donor among about 400 genotyped donors of the cohort, with roughly 18% of those sequences being non-productive. Study-wide findings and limitations: A further reported finding was that TCR beta sequences accurately predicted the HLA-A and HLA-B alleles for most subjects in the first cohort. Three of the identified cytomegalovirus-associated TCR beta chains were confirmed in vitro to be specific for cytomegalovirus antigens. Specific HLA alleles were associated with 15,000 to 20,000 TCR beta sequences at a false discovery rate of 0.05 in a later analysis. The study listed 164 TCR beta chains as associated with cytomegalovirus. A cluster of highly shared sequence variants was judged likely to be a technical artifact of the sequencing pipeline. The 87-base-pair reads could not distinguish some IMGT-functional V segments, including TRBV6-2 and TRBV6-3, so those segments were excluded. When HLA alleles, especially DR and DQ, strongly co-occurred, attributing TCR associations to individual alleles was difficult. According to the authors, the approach could potentially be generalized to other disease states and immunological phenotypes. Roughly uniform sequencing depth across donors was assumed in presence/absence analyses, although this assumption may not hold. In this cohort, only TCR beta chains were sequenced, and detectable features were limited by the absence of alpha or paired-chain data. Most CMV-associated TCR beta chains appeared to be HLA-restricted in a later analysis, and the HLA associations seemed to be driven largely by CMV exposure. A later analysis found that TCR association rates varied across HLA loci, with DRB1 alleles showing the most associated TCRs and HLA-C alleles the fewest. About 15 rarely observed V segments, including chromosome 9 orphons, were excluded from the earlier analysis of approximately 600 of the donors because counts were too low. In a later analysis, HLA-associated TCR beta chains were found to be more clonally expanded and to have lower generation probabilities than equally common non-associated chains. While some public TCRs were present in many individuals, most TCR sequences turned up only very rarely across donors. Because some donors lacked HLA typing at each locus, the association tests relied only on the typed subset. A later genetic analysis associated a missense DCLRE1C variant with V-gene and J-gene trimming of TCR beta chains, and an independent cohort replicated the association. Immune exposure information for the cohort was limited to CMV serostatus. In a later analysis, several top co-occurrence clusters were reported to appear linked to parvovirus B19, influenza, CMV and Epstein-Barr virus. The classifier was reported to diagnose cytomegalovirus status with high specificity and sensitivity in both the original cohort and the validation cohort. In a later genetic analysis, fewer N-insertions in productive TCRs were reported among donors in an Asian-associated ancestry cluster than the roughly 700-donor mean. An earlier analysis of 587 of the donors showed that most TCR beta V segments appeared in productive rearrangements either about 87% or about 30% of the time, which broadly matched IMGT annotations. Linkage disequilibrium might explain the correlated functional status among segregating V segments, but an unknown experimental factor could not be ruled out.

The CDR3 runs 15 amino acids, cysteine and phenylalanine included. Only the CDR3 DNA stays, 45 bases, in frame from base 1. At the junction V is shortened by 4 bases and J by 4 bases, with 14 bases in between. According to the germline V gene, CDR1 reads SGHRS and CDR2 reads YFSETQ. The library relied on the immunoSEQ multiplex PCR assay. For the multiplex PCR, a mixture combining 60 forward primers for TCR Vbeta segments and 13 reverse primers for TCR Jbeta segments was used. The CDR3 region of rearranged TCR beta genes was amplified from genomic DNA by a multiplex PCR assay. On the Illumina HiSeq System, the amplified TCR beta libraries were sequenced as 87-base-pair reads. Concerning the study's data processing: In a later analysis, around 80 million unique TCR beta chains were counted across the roughly 700 repertoires, and about 9.9 million of these chains were shared by at least two donors. Raw reads were error-corrected and collapsed into unique sequences with a nearest-neighbor algorithm that merged closely related sequences to remove PCR and sequencing errors. To assign V, D and J gene segments, CDR3 sequences were aligned to IMGT reference sequences. For a sequence to be retained, a match of at least six nucleotides to both a V gene segment and a J gene segment was required. Rearrangements were called productive when the CDR3 lacked stop codons and stayed in frame with V and J; all others were non-productive. CDR3 was defined by IMGT convention, running from the second conserved V-encoded cysteine to the conserved J-encoded phenylalanine. In an earlier analysis of more than 550 of the donors, sequences lacking an unambiguous match to a single V gene segment were excluded. An earlier analysis of almost 600 of the donors classified V segments as functional when productive rearrangements were above 56.7% and as segregating when the standard deviation between donors was above 5%. To diagnose cytomegalovirus status from the catalog of TCR beta chain sequences, a statistical classification framework was built. In a later analysis, V and J genes were assigned by comparing TCR nucleotide sequences against IMGT/GENE-DB human TR gene sequences. The TCRdist pipeline was used in a later analysis to assign CDR3 sequences and most-parsimonious VDJ recombination scenarios. In a later analysis, each TCR beta chain was defined by its CDR3 amino acid sequence together with its V-gene family, and reads lacking a unique V-gene family were excluded. To address suspected cross-contamination and a sequencing artifact, a later analysis removed roughly 580 highly shared, low-generation-probability nucleotide sequences. A later analysis calculated a clonal expansion index for each public chain from normalized within-repertoire ranks of inferred template counts. In a later analysis, generation probabilities were computed with a VDJ recombination model fitted to out-of-frame rearrangements, and the resulting probabilities were checked against IGoR. In a later analysis, TCR-TCR, TCR-HLA and TCR-CMV co-occurrence was scored with hypergeometric tests, and a repertoire-size bias correction was applied to TCR pairs. False discovery rates were estimated in a later analysis by permuting HLA or CMV assignments 20 times. A later analysis grouped co-occurring TCRs with DBSCAN, adding TCRdist sequence similarity when clustering within HLA-allele-positive subsets. Repertoires with fewer than 30,000 or more than 120,000 public chains were left out of co-occurrence clustering, as were five repertoires with anomalous nucleotide sharing. As stored in TCRdb, this immuneACCESS dataset retains in-frame rearrangements with V and J assigned. A fraction of the clones does not appear; measured against another copy, unresolved V genes explain less than half of the discrepancy, and the remainder lacks a known reason. For V, J and clone size, that table is used; D and trimming come from the DNA. The sample's table lists a count of 100,000 to 150,000 clones. Roughly 1.6% of the sample is held by the ten biggest clonotypes.

The cohort comprised 710 or so healthy bone marrow donors. At the time of sampling, all cohort members were nominally healthy, though unrecorded immune exposures were likely present. The donor was CMV seronegative and was included in the group of about 350 seronegative cohort members. Every donor gave a peripheral blood sample, and the peripheral blood mononuclear cells from that sample were used for TCR beta sequencing. Genomic DNA extraction from the blood cell samples was performed with the Qiagen DNeasy Blood Extraction Kit. Notes on this clone: Its recognized antigen is unknown.

The TCR was taken from a woman in her thirties or forties in good health and CMV-seronegative. Sequencing input: PBMCs. The chain couples TRBV5-1 to TRBJ2-2, and TRBD2 may be the D gene, going by 7 matching bases. The DNA sequence reads TGCGCCAGCAGCCCCGGGGGGCGCGGCACCGGGGAGCTGTTTTTT. Its translation reads: CASSPGGRGTGELFF. The reference TRBV5-1 and TRBJ2-2 proteins fill in what lies around the CDR3, so the full variable domain reads KAGVTQTPRYLIKTRGQQVTLSCSPISGHRSVSWYQQTPGQGLQFLFEYFSETQRNKGNFPGRFSGRQFSNSRSEMNVSTLELGDSALYLCASSPGGRGTGELFFGEGSRLTVL.